The 25 T cell receptor beta chains below were found in one sample sequenced in a study of post-analysis software for immune sequencing data. Their antigen targets remain unknown. Each TCR beta cDNA library carried unique molecular identifiers. TCRdb reprocessed the PCR reads with MiXCR, giving one entry per CDR3 protein. Of hundreds of thousands of distinct CDR3 sequences listed, roughly 29% are singletons. Study-level findings and limits: Four to six TRBV segments, including TRBV5-6, TRBV5-1 and TRBV20-1, were more frequent in patients than controls.

Material: blood. These receptors were collected from a girl aged 5 to 17 with multiple sclerosis.

The rearrangement joins TRBV27 to TRBJ2-7; no clear D gene. The J call could be wrong; TRBJ2-5 is a better fit for the DNA end. Germline CDR1 and CDR2: MNHEY and SMNVEV (reference sequence). This CDR3 region has 13 residues. The CDR3 loop reads CASSLSAAETQYF. The CDR3 DNA reads TGTGCCAGCAGTTTATCGGCCGCGGAGACCCAGTACTTC.

This clonotype turned up a few times. This rearrangement joins TRBV6-6 to TRBJ2-1; D remains ambiguous. Germline values: CDR1 MNHNY, CDR2 SVGAGI (reference sequence). The V and J ends lost 5 bases and 6 bases respectively, with 17 bases between them. The CDR3 has 15 residues. The CDR3 region has the DNA TGTGCCAGCAGTCCTGTGGGTAGAACTCTCAATGAGCAGTTCTTC. Its protein is CASSPVGRTLNEQFF.

This clonotype came up a few times. The chain uses TRBV4-3 and TRBJ2-1; D is possibly TRBD2 (6 bases). Germline lookup yields CDR1 LGHNA and CDR2 YSLEER. The CDR3 loop spans 13 amino acids. The V end lost 2 bases, the J end lost 10 bases, and 12 bases lay between the germline ends. The CDR3 DNA is TGCGCCAGCAGCCAAAACCACCGGGGGGAGCAGTTCTTC. This codes for CASSQNHRGEQFF.

This clonotype was detected only a few times. The chain uses TRBV7-2 and TRBJ1-6; no clear D gene. Germline V gene lookup returns CDR1 SGHTA and CDR2 FQGNSA. The CDR3 consists of 13 residues. V was trimmed by 3 bases and J by 7 bases, leaving 7 bases between them. This CDR3 is CASSLEMNSPLHF. The CDR3 bases are TGTGCCAGCAGCTTGGAGATGAATTCACCCCTCCACTTT.

The chain links TRBV2 to TRBJ1-1, with D possibly TRBD1 on 5 matching bases. CDR3 length: 13 amino acids. CDR1 and CDR2 (germline): SNHLY, FYNNEI. Trimming pared 3 bases from V and 10 bases from J, leaving 15 bases between. The CDR3 here is CASSEAGHPGAFF. The CDR3 DNA follows: TGTGCCAGCAGTGAGGCAGGACATCCTGGAGCTTTCTTT.

A word on this clonotype: The junction and the germline gene differ at one end; a read error may be behind it. This chain joins TRBV5-8 and TRBJ1-2; TRBD1 is a possible D gene (6 bases). Germline V gene data show CDR1 as SGHTS and CDR2 as YDEGEE. The CDR3 length is 17 residues. The CDR3 sequence: CASSLEGGRASYYSYTF. The CDR3 DNA reads TGTGCCAGCAGCTTGGAGGGGGGCAGAGCCTCTTACTATAGCTACACCTTC.

In this sample, this clonotype turned up a few times. The V call is TRBV3-1, the J call TRBJ2-1; a possible D gene is TRBD2 (5 bases). The CDR3 sequence is 13 residues long. V lost 4 bases and J 8 bases, leaving 12 bases between the germline ends. CDR1 is LGHDT and CDR2 is YNNKEL in the germline V gene (reference sequence). Written as DNA, the CDR3 is TGTGCCAGCAGCCGCCCGGGGTTCGATGAGCAGTTCTTC. This encodes CASSRPGFDEQFF.

This clonotype was seen more than once but under ten times. The chain couples TRBV20-1 to TRBJ2-1; 7 nucleotides agree with TRBD2. The V and J ends lost 0 bases and 6 bases, in that order; junction bases with no gene match: 14. The length of the CDR3 is 17 residues. CDR1 is DFQATT, CDR2 SNEGSKA, per germline (reference sequence). This chain's CDR3 is CSARDLQISGFRNEQFF. DNA of the CDR3: TGCAGTGCTAGAGATCTACAGATTAGCGGGTTCCGCAATGAGCAGTTCTTC.

The V and J genes are TRBV9 and TRBJ1-1; 8 positions match TRBD1. CDR3 length equals 13 residues. Germline CDR1 reads SGDLS; CDR2 reads YYNGEE. V shed 3 bases, J shed 13 bases, and the junction held 11 bases outside the gene matches. The CDR3 loop reads CASSGRGPKKGFF. The CDR3 nucleotides read TGTGCCAGCAGCGGCAGGGGGCCCAAGAAGGGTTTCTTT.

As for this clonotype: At one end the junction does not follow the germline gene, possibly because of a read error. V usage is TRBV3-1 and J usage is TRBJ1-1, with a tentative D call TRBD1 (5 bases). Germline-derived CDR1 and CDR2 are LGHDT and YNNKEL (reference sequence). The CDR3 is 14 amino acids. This chain's CDR3 is CTSSPPPGDTEAFF. DNA of the CDR3: TGTACCAGCAGCCCCCCGCCGGGGGACACTGAAGCTTTCTTT.

This clonotype occurred a few times. The CDR3 here is CASSSHPGPGELFF. DNA for the CDR3: TGTGCCAGCAGCTCCCATCCAGGGCCCGGGGAGCTGTTTTTT. The chain uses TRBV7-2 and TRBJ2-2, with D maybe TRBD1 (5 bases). This CDR3 is 14 amino acids long. Germline-derived CDR1 and CDR2 are SGHTA and FQGNSA. The germline V and J ends were trimmed by 4 bases and 6 bases, with 12 bases remaining between them.

In its sample, this clonotype was seen a few times. This chain uses TRBV29-1 with TRBJ1-2; 8 bases agree with TRBD1. The length of the CDR3 is 14 residues. The trim removed 5 bases at V and 4 bases at J, leaving 9 bases unmatched. Germline V CDR1 and CDR2: SQVTM, ANQGSEA. The CDR3 sequence: CSVLGQGASYGYTF. The CDR3 DNA reads as TGCAGCGTTTTGGGGCAGGGGGCTTCCTATGGCTACACCTTC. The full variable domain, rest sourced from reference TRBV29-1 and TRBJ1-2, is SAVISQKPSRDICQRGTSLTIQCQVDSQVTMMFWYRQQPGQSLTLIATANQGSEATYESGFVIDKFPISRPNLTFSTLTVSNMSPEDSSIYLCSVLGQGASYGYTFGSGTRLTVV.

The chain recombines TRBV20-1 with TRBJ1-5; D remains ambiguous. This CDR3 is 13 amino acids long. Germline CDR1 and CDR2: DFQATT and SNEGSKA (reference sequence). V gave up 3 bases and J gave up 7 bases, with 13 bases separating them. In DNA form, the CDR3 reads TGCAGTGCTAGTTTTGGGCTTAGGCAGCCCCAGCATTTT. It encodes CSASFGLRQPQHF.

This clonotype was detected only a few times. The rearrangement links TRBV28 to TRBJ2-1, with TRBD2 identical over 10 bases. Germline CDR1 reads MDHEN; CDR2 reads SYDVKM. V trimming: 7 bases; J trimming: 5 bases; junction bases outside the gene matches: 5. This CDR3 has 14 amino acids. This CDR3 is CASTSSGRNNEQFF. DNA of the CDR3: TGTGCCAGCACTTCTAGCGGGAGAAACAATGAGCAGTTCTTC.

This clonotype was seen only a few times. This chain uses TRBV5-1 with TRBJ2-4, with TRBD2 identical over 13 bases. After removal of 4 bases from V and 13 bases from J, the junction contained 11 bases not matched to a gene. The length of the CDR3 is 15 residues. CDR1 and CDR2 (germline): SGHRS, YFSETQ. The DNA for the CDR3 is TGCGCCAGCAGCATTGGACTAGCGGGAGCTCGTGAGCAGTACTTC. It yields the protein CASSIGLAGAREQYF.

The chain combines TRBV7-2 with TRBJ2-1; TRBD2 matches at 11 bases. The CDR3 totals 13 residues. CDR1 is SGHTA, CDR2 FQGNSA, per germline. With 7 bases clipped from V and 15 bases from J, the junction kept 11 bases outside the gene matches. CDR3 sequence reads: CASNRLAGLNRFF. In DNA form, the CDR3 reads TGTGCCAGCAACCGACTAGCGGGGCTAAATCGGTTCTTC.

This sequence joins TRBV19 and TRBJ2-1, with D possibly matching TRBD2 (5 bases). Germline V lookup: CDR1 LNHDA, CDR2 SQIVND (reference sequence). The V end lost 7 bases, the J end lost 3 bases, and 13 bases lay between the germline ends. CDR3 length equals 14 residues. The CDR3 spells CASKRGHDYNEQFF. The DNA of the CDR3 is TGTGCCAGTAAGAGAGGGCACGACTACAATGAGCAGTTCTTC.

The rearrangement joins TRBV10-3 to TRBJ2-3; D not certain. Between the trimmed V and J ends, which lost 4 bases and 2 bases, there was a span of 7 bases. The CDR3 runs 13 residues. Germline assignment: CDR1 ENHRY and CDR2 SYGVKD. The CDR3 protein is CAISGPDTDTQYF. DNA of the CDR3: TGTGCCATCAGTGGGCCAGACACAGATACGCAGTATTTT.

The rearrangement joins TRBV12-3 or TRBV12-4 to TRBJ1-5, with D possibly being TRBD1 (5 bases). The CDR3 is made up of 16 amino acids. The V end was cut by 6 bases, the J end by 4 bases, with 19 bases between. DNA of the CDR3: TGTGCCAGCAGCTCCCGACAGTATAGGACAAATCAGCCCCAGCATTTT. Amino acid sequence: CASSSRQYRTNQPQHF.

The table lists this clonotype with a few counts. The rearrangement uses TRBV20-1 and TRBJ2-5; D is possibly TRBD1 or TRBD2 (5 bases each). The V end was cut by 3 bases, the J end by 2 bases, with 13 bases between. In germline, CDR1 is DFQATT, CDR2 SNEGSKA (reference sequence). The CDR3 covers 14 residues. In DNA, the CDR3 is TGCAGTGCTAGGGGGACGCGAAAACAAGAGACCCAGTACTTC. Translating it yields CSARGTRKQETQYF.

This clonotype has just a few counts. The chain recombines TRBV6-5 with TRBJ2-1; 9 positions match TRBD1. CDR3 length equals 15 residues. In germline, CDR1 is MNHEY, CDR2 SVGAGI. V was pared by 4 bases and J by 6 bases, with 7 bases of the junction left unmatched. The CDR3 bases are TGTGCCAGCAGTTCCTCCGGGACAGGGAGCAATGAGCAGTTCTTC. Translation: CASSSSGTGSNEQFF.

The J gene is TRBJ1-2, the V gene TRBV5-6; unclear D gene. CDR3 length: 17 amino acids. V lost 0 bases and J lost 0, with 15 bases in between. Per germline, CDR1 SGHDT and CDR2 YYEEEE. CDR3 sequence reads: CASSLVGPASPNYGYTF. CDR3 in DNA: TGTGCCAGCAGCTTGGTCGGGCCAGCGAGTCCTAACTATGGCTACACCTTC.

On this clonotype: Since a much larger clone is just one base distant, this may be a read error. J is TRBJ2-5 and V is TRBV6-5; a weak D match, TRBD1 (6 bases). CDR3 length: 16 amino acids. V was pared by 0 bases and J by 4 bases, with 15 bases between. Germline assignment: CDR1 MNHEY and CDR2 SVGAGI. The CDR3 DNA reads as TGTGCCAGCAGTTACTCCGGGACAAGAAGGGTAGAGACCCAGTACTTC. This gives the protein CASSYSGTRRVETQYF.

The rearrangement joins TRBV20-1 to TRBJ2-3; D ambiguous. CDR1 is DFQATT, CDR2 SNEGSKA, per germline (reference sequence). This CDR3 is 13 amino acids long. With 1 base removed from V and 3 bases from J, the gap between germline ends came to 8 bases. CDR3 in amino acids: CSARATQTDTQYF. The DNA of the CDR3 is TGCAGTGCTAGAGCAACCCAAACAGATACGCAGTATTTT.

This clonotype was observed a handful of times. The chain is built from TRBV5-1 and TRBJ1-1, with 8 positions matching TRBD1. Trimming cost V 8 bases and J 2 bases; bases outside gene matches: 8. Germline CDR1 reads SGHRS; CDR2 reads YFSETQ. This CDR3 contains 14 residues. The CDR3 sequence: CASREGQGNTEAFF. Written as DNA, the CDR3 is TGCGCCAGTAGGGAAGGACAGGGAAACACTGAAGCTTTCTTT.